This T cell receptor (beta chain) was observed in a study of cytotoxic CD8 clonotypes in ibrutinib-treated CLL. Study background: By median roughly 62 months, about 12 had progressed and around 14 stayed remitted; responses had been 2 complete and 25 or so partial. The study, taken as a whole, reports: Stable or contracted on treatment, public clonotypes were also uncommon.

Deep sequencing aimed at 1 in 200,000 to 1 in 1 million T cells' resolution. Profiled with immunoSEQ multiplex PCR; TCRdb holds only in-frame clones, not every one. The table includes about 56,000 clones, 45% to 70% detected once. The CDR3 runs 13 residues. V lost 5 bases to trimming and J lost 3 bases; unmatched junction nucleotides: 2. The germline V gene has CDR1 MNHNY and CDR2 SVGAGI (reference sequence). To note about this clone: Its antigen is not known.

This clonotype was sampled from a human donor with chronic lymphocytic leukemia. The sequences come from PBMCs, collected after 24 months of ibrutinib treatment. This chain uses TRBV6-6 with TRBJ2-7; 9 nucleotides match TRBD2. CDR3 nucleotides: TGTGCCAGCAGTCCGACTAGCGGCTACGAGCAGTACTTC. Protein: CASSPTSGYEQYF.